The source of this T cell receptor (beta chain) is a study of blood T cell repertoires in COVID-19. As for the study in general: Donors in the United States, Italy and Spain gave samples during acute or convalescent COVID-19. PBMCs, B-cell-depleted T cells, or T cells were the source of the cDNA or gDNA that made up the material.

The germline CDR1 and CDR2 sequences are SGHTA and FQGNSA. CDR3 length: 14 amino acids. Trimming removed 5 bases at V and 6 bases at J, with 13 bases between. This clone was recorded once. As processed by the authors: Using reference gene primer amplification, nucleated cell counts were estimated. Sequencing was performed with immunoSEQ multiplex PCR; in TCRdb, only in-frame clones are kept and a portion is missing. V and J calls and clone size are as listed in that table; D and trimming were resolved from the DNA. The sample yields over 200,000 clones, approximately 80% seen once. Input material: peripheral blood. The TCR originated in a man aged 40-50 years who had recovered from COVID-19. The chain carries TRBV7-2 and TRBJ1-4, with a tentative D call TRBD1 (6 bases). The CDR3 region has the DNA TGTGCCAGCAGCGTACAGGGAGGGGATGAAAAACTGTTTTTT. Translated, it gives CASSVQGGDEKLFF.